These T cell receptor beta chains were read from a single sample in a study of blood T cell repertoires in COVID-19. The assay was immunoSEQ multiplex PCR, and TCRdb's table has in-frame clones only and misses some. The sample shows about 220,000 clones, less than 90% of them seen only once. The sequencing input was peripheral blood. The source of these receptors is a woman aged 60 to 75 who had recovered from COVID-19. CDR3s include the opening cysteine and the closing phenylalanine or tryptophan. A D gene is named only where the DNA matches it firmly. Not all rows give a size; the values are once, few, many and, for expanded clones, a class.

TRBJ1-2,TRBV3-1/TRBV3-2,NA,TRBD1,CASSTGTGEFYGYTF,TGTGCCAGCAGTACCGGGACAGGAGAATTCTATGGCTACACCTTC
TRBJ1-2,TRBV30,NA,TRBD1,CACWAAGGNYGYTF,TGTGCCTGCTGGGCTGCAGGGGGGAACTATGGCTACACCTTC
TRBJ2-5,TRBV6-1,NA,TRBD2,CASSEVPAGGLSGETQYF,TGTGCCAGCAGTGAAGTTCCAGCGGGGGGTTTGTCGGGAGAGACCCAGTACTTC
TRBJ2-5,TRBV3-1/TRBV3-2,NA,NA,CASSQEWGLGRETQYF,TGTGCCAGCAGCCAAGAATGGGGCCTGGGCCGAGAGACCCAGTACTTC
TRBJ2-7,TRBV19,NA,TRBD2,CASSRPRGGLYEQYF,TGTGCCAGTAGTAGACCACGGGGGGGCCTTTACGAGCAGTACTTC
TRBJ2-7,TRBV19,NA,TRBD1,CASSASTGAYEQYF,TGTGCCAGTAGTGCCTCGACAGGGGCTTACGAGCAGTACTTC
TRBJ2-1,TRBV5-4,NA,TRBD1,CASSFTGGVINEQFF,TGTGCCAGCAGCTTTACAGGGGGAGTGATCAATGAGCAGTTCTTC
TRBJ2-1,TRBV9,NA,TRBD2,CASSRPRAGGDNEQFF,TGTGCCAGCAGCAGACCCAGGGCGGGGGGTGACAATGAGCAGTTCTTC
TRBJ2-1,TRBV3-1/TRBV3-2,NA,NA,CASSQVSRGYNEQFF,TGTGCCAGCAGCCAAGTTTCGAGGGGGTATAATGAGCAGTTCTTC
TRBJ1-1,TRBV19,few,NA,CASSIHRVGSTEAFF,TGTGCCAGTAGTATCCACCGCGTGGGGAGCACTGAAGCTTTCTTT
TRBJ2-3,TRBV7-2,NA,TRBD2,CASRTSGGGNTQYF,TGTGCCAGCAGAACTAGCGGGGGGGGCAATACGCAGTATTTT
TRBJ1-6,TRBV6-5,few,TRBD1,CASRPGQQNSPLHF,TGTGCCAGCAGACCGGGACAGCAAAATTCACCCCTCCACTTT
TRBJ2-7,TRBV5-6,NA,TRBD1,CASSTGQVRYF,TGTGCCAGCAGCACCGGACAGGTCCGCTACTTC
TRBJ1-1,TRBV9,NA,NA,CASSVEGGLGTEAFF,TGTGCCAGCAGCGTAGAAGGAGGGCTTGGCACTGAAGCTTTCTTT
TRBJ1-5,TRBV18,NA,NA,CASSRDWVGWGNQPQHF,TGTGCCAGCTCGAGGGACTGGGTGGGGTGGGGCAATCAGCCCCAGCATTTT
TRBJ2-7,TRBV5-6,NA,NA,CASSYGQTYEQYF,TGTGCCAGCAGCTACGGACAGACCTACGAGCAGTACTTC
TRBJ2-7,TRBV7-8,NA,TRBD1,CASSWAGTGGAYEQYF,TGTGCCAGCAGCTGGGCCGGGACAGGTGGGGCCTACGAGCAGTACTTC
TRBJ2-1,TRBV3-1/TRBV3-2,NA,NA,CASSQVSPAYNEQFF,TGTGCCAGCAGCCAAGTTAGCCCGGCCTACAATGAGCAGTTCTTC
TRBJ2-6,TRBV10-3,NA,TRBD1,CAISPGGAGANVLTF,TGTGCCATCAGCCCAGGGGGCGCTGGGGCCAACGTCCTGACTTTC
TRBJ1-2,TRBV5-4,NA,TRBD1,CASSSPLSTGGGYTF,TGTGCCAGCAGCTCGCCTCTGTCGACAGGGGGCGGCTACACCTTC
TRBJ1-2,TRBV12-3/TRBV12-4,NA,NA,CASKRQNYGYTF,TGTGCCAGCAAGCGACAGAACTATGGCTACACCTTC
TRBJ2-3,TRBV10-1,once,TRBD2,CASSELGSGSTDTQYF,TGCGCCAGCAGTGAGTTGGGTAGCGGGAGCACAGATACGCAGTATTTT
TRBJ2-2,TRBV9,NA,TRBD1,CASSVDRGTGELFF,TGTGCCAGCAGCGTAGACAGGGGCACCGGGGAGCTGTTTTTT
TRBJ1-4,TRBV6-2/TRBV6-3,once,NA,CASSFNERVEKLFF,TGTGCCAGCAGTTTCAATGAACGGGTTGAAAAACTGTTTTTT
TRBJ1-4,TRBV4-2,NA,NA,CASSPSTATSVEKLFF,TGTGCCAGCAGCCCATCGACAGCCACGAGCGTTGAAAAACTGTTTTTT
TRBJ2-7,TRBV9,NA,NA,CASSVGPQAYEQYF,TGTGCCAGCAGCGTAGGGCCTCAGGCGTACGAGCAGTACTTC